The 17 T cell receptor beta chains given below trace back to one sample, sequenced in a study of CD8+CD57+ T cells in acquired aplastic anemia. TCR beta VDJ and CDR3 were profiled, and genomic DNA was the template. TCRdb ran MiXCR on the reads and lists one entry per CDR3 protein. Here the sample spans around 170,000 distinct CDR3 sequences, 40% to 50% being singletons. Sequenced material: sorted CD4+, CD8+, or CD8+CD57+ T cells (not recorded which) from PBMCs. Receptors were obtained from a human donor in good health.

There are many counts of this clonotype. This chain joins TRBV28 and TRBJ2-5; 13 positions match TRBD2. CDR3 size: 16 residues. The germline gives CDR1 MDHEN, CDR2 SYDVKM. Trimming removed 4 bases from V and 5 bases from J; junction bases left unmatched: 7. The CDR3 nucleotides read TGTGCCAGCAGTTCCCCCGGACTAGCGGGAGTTGAGACCCAGTACTTC. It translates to CASSSPGLAGVETQYF.

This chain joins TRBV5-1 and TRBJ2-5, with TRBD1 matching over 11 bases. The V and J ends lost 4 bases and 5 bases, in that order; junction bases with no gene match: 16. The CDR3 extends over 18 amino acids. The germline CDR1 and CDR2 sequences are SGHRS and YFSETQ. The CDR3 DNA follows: TGCGCCAGCAGCCGAGGGGACAGGGGGATCCCTCGGGGGGAGACCCAGTACTTC. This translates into CASSRGDRGIPRGETQYF.

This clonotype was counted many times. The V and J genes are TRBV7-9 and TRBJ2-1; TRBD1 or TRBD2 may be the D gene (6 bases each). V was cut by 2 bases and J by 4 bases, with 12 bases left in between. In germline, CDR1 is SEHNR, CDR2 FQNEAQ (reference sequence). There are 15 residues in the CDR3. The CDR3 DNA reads TGTGCCAGCAGCTTAAGGGGGGCTTATTACAATGAGCAGTTCTTC. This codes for CASSLRGAYYNEQFF.

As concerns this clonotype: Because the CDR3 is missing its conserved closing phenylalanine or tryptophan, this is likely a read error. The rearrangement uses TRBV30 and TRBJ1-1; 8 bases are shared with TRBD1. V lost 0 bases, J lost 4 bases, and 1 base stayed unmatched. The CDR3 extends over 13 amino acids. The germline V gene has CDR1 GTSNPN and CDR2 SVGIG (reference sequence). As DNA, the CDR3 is TGTGCCTGGAGTGTCCAGGGGGCCACTGAAGCTTTCTCT. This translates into CAWSVQGATEAFS.

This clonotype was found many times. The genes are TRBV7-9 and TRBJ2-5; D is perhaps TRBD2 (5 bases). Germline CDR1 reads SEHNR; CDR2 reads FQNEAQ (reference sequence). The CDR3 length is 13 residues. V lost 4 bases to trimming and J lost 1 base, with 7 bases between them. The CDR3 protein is CASSSRGQETQYF. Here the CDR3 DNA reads TGTGCCAGCAGCTCCCGGGGCCAAGAGACCCAGTACTTC.

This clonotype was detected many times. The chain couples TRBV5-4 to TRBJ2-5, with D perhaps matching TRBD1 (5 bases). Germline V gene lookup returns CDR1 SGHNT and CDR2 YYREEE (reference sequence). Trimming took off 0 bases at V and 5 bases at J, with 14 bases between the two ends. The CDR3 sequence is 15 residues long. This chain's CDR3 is CASSLAGFGSETQYF. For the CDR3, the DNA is TGTGCCAGCAGCTTGGCAGGGTTCGGTTCTGAGACCCAGTACTTC.

CDR3 protein: CASSPGYGGTEAFF. CDR3 nucleotide sequence: TGTGCCAGCAGCCCAGGGTATGGAGGGACTGAAGCTTTCTTT. The chain links TRBV11-2 to TRBJ1-1; D is perhaps TRBD1 (5 bases). Germline values: CDR1 SGHAT, CDR2 FQNNGV. This CDR3 spans 14 amino acids. With 5 bases removed from V and 5 bases from J, the gap between germline ends came to 15 bases.

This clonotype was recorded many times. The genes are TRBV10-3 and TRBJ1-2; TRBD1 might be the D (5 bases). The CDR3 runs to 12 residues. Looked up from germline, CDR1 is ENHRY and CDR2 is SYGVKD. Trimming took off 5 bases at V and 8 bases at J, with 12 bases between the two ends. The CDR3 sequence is CAISPEGSGYTF. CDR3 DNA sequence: TGTGCCATCAGTCCAGAGGGGTCCGGCTACACCTTC.

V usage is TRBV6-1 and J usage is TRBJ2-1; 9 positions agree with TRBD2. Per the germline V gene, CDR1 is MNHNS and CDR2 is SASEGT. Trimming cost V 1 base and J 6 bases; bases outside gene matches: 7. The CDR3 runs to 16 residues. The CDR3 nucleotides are TGTGCCAGCAGTGAAGAGATGATAGCGGGAGCCAATGAGCAGTTCTTC. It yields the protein CASSEEMIAGANEQFF.

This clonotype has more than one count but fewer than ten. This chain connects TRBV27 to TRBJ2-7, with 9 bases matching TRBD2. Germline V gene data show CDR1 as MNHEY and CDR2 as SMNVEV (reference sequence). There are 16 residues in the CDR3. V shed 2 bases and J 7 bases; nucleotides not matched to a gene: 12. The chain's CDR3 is CASSLLAGRGIGEQYF. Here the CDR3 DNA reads TGTGCCAGCAGTTTACTAGCGGGGCGGGGCATTGGGGAGCAGTACTTC.

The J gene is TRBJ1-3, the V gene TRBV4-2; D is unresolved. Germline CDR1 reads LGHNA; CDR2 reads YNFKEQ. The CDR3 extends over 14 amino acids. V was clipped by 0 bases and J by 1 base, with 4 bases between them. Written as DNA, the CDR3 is TGTGCCAGCAGCCAAGAAGGATCTGGAAACACCATATATTTT. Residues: CASSQEGSGNTIYF.

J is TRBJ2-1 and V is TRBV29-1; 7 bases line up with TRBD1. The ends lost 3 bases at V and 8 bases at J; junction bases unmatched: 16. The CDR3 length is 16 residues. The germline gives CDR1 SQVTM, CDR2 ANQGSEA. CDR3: CSVEKHRGLPQDEQFF. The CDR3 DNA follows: TGCAGCGTTGAGAAACACAGGGGTCTTCCTCAAGATGAGCAGTTCTTC.

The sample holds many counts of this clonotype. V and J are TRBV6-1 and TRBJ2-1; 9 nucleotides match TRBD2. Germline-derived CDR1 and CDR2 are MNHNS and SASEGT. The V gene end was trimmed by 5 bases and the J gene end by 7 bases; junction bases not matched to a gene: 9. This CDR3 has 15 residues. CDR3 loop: CASSHSGRTRNEQFF. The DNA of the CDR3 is TGTGCCAGCAGTCATAGCGGGAGAACGCGAAATGAGCAGTTCTTC.

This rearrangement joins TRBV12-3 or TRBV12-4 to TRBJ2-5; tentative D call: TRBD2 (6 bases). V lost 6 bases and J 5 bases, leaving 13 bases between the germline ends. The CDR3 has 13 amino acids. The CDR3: CASSPAGRETQYF. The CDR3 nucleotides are TGTGCCAGCAGCCCGGCGGGAAGGGAGACCCAGTACTTC.

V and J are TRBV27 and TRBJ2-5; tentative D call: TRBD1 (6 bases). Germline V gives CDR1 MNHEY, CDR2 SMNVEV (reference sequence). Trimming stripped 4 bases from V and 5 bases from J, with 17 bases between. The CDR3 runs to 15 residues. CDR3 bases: TGTGCCAGCAGTTCGCCCGACAGGCCGGGGGAGACCCAGTACTTC. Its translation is CASSSPDRPGETQYF.

The CDR3 bases are TGCAGTGTAGTCAGGGCAGTTGTCTACAATGAGCAGTTCTTC. Translating it yields CSVVRAVVYNEQFF. The V call is TRBV29-1, the J call TRBJ2-1; weak D call: TRBD1 (5 bases). Germline V gives CDR1 SQVTM, CDR2 ANQGSEA. CDR3 size: 14 residues.

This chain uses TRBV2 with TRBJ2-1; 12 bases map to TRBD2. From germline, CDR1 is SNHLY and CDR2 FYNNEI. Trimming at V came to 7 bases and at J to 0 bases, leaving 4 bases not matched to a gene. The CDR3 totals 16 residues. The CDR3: CASTRTSGISYNEQFF. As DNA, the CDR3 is TGTGCCAGCACGCGGACTAGCGGGATCTCCTACAATGAGCAGTTCTTC.